The 7 T cell receptor beta chains given below trace back to one sample, sequenced in a study of CD8+ T cells in alopecia areata. Extraction of RNA preceded its reverse transcription into cDNA, which served as the sequencing template. TCRdb keeps only in-frame clones here, not all; method: immunoSEQ multiplex PCR. The sample contains 60,000 to 65,000 clones, about 40% of which appear only once. The source material was NKG2D-low CD8+ T cells sorted from blood. These receptors all stem from a human donor with alopecia areata.

This clone was seen more than once but under ten times. The chain carries TRBV27 and TRBJ2-7, with TRBD2 identical over 10 bases. The CDR3 is 14 amino acids. The J segment lost 1 base and the V segment lost 8 bases, leaving 5 bases of the junction unmatched. The germline gives CDR1 MNHEY, CDR2 SMNVEV (reference sequence). CDR3 sequence (DNA): TGTGCCAGCGGTACTAGCGGGACTTCCTACGAGCAGTACTTC. Amino acid sequence: CASGTSGTSYEQYF.

Note on this clone: At one end the junction does not follow the germline gene, possibly because of a read error. The rearrangement links TRBV28 to TRBJ2-7; 8 bases line up with TRBD2. The CDR3 spans 13 residues. The V gene's germline CDR1 is MDHEN and CDR2 SYDVKM. The CDR3: CASSPGRGRIGDF. In DNA, the CDR3 is TGTGCCAGCAGTCCGGGGCGCGGGAGGATCGGAGACTTC.

In this sample, this clone turned up a few times. The rearrangement uses TRBV29-1 and TRBJ2-7, with TRBD1 matching over 7 bases. Trimming took 4 bases from V and 4 from J; bases not matched to a gene: 10. Germline V gene lookup returns CDR1 SQVTM and CDR2 ANQGSEA. The CDR3 runs 14 residues. CDR3 sequence reads: CSVGAGTAAYEQYF. CDR3 in DNA: TGCAGCGTTGGGGCCGGGACAGCAGCTTACGAGCAGTACTTC.

The rearrangement links TRBV5-6 to TRBJ1-1; D might be TRBD1 (5 bases). V was shortened by 5 bases and J by 1 base, with 12 bases between the two germline ends. The germline V gene has CDR1 SGHDT and CDR2 YYEEEE. The CDR3 consists of 14 residues. CDR3 residues: CASRVQGGNTEAFF. CDR3 bases: TGTGCCAGCAGGGTCCAGGGCGGGAACACTGAAGCTTTCTTT.

The chain recombines TRBV30 with TRBJ2-1, with 13 bases matching TRBD2. V shed 1 base and J 13 bases; nucleotides not matched to a gene: 7. Germline V CDR1 and CDR2: GTSNPN, SVGIG (reference sequence). The CDR3 consists of 14 residues. The CDR3 loop reads CAWSAGLAGASQFF. Here the CDR3 DNA reads TGTGCCTGGAGTGCCGGACTAGCGGGAGCATCCCAGTTCTTC.

This clone has just a few counts. The chain has TRBV29-1 and TRBJ2-1; D call uncertain. Trimming pared 2 bases from V and 1 base from J, leaving 9 bases between. Germline CDR1 SQVTM, CDR2 ANQGSEA. The CDR3 runs to 14 residues. CDR3 nucleotide sequence: TGCAGCGTTGAAAGTTGGTTATCCTACAATGAGCAGTTCTTC. Protein: CSVESWLSYNEQFF.

The CDR3 nucleotides read TGTGCCAGCAGTTACGTAGGGGGAGGGGAGACCCAGTACTTC. Its translation: CASSYVGGGETQYF. The chain carries TRBV6-5 and TRBJ2-5; possibly TRBD2 for D (7 bases). The CDR3 length is 14 residues. The germline V gene has CDR1 MNHEY and CDR2 SVGAGI. V lost 2 bases and J 5 bases, leaving 12 bases between the germline ends.